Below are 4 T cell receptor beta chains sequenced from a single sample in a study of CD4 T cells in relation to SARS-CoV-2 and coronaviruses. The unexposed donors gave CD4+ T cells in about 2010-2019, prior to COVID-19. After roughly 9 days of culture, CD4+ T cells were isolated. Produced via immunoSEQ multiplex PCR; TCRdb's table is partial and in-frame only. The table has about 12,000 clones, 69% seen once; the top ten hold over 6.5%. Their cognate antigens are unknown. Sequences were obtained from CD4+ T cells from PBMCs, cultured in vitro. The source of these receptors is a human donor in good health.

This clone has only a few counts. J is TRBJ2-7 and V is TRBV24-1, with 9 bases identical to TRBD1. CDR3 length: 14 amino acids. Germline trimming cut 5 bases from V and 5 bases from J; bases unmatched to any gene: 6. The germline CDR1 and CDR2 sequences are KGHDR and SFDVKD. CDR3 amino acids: CATSAFDRGDEQYF. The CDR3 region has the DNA TGTGCCACCAGTGCCTTCGACAGGGGGGACGAGCAGTACTTC.

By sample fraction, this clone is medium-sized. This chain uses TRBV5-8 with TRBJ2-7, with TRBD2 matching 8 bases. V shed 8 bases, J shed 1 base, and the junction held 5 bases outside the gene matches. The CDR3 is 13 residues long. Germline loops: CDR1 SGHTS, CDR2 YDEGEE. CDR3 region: CASRLAPSYEQYF. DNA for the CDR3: TGTGCCAGTAGACTAGCGCCGTCCTACGAGCAGTACTTC.

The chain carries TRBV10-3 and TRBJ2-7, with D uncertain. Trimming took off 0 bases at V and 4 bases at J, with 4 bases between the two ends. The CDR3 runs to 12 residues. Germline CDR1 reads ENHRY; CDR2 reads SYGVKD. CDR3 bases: TGTGCCATCAGTGAGTCTGGGTACGAGCAGTACTTC. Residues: CAISESGYEQYF.

DNA of the CDR3: TGTGCCAGCAGCTTAAGACTAGCGGGAGTTCCAGTTGATCCGTTCTTC. Its protein is CASSLRLAGVPVDPFF. This sequence joins TRBV7-9 and TRBJ2-1, with 12 bases lining up with TRBD2. The CDR3 loop spans 16 amino acids. With 2 bases clipped from V and 15 bases from J, the junction kept 14 bases outside the gene matches. Germline CDR1 and CDR2: SEHNR and FQNEAQ (reference sequence).